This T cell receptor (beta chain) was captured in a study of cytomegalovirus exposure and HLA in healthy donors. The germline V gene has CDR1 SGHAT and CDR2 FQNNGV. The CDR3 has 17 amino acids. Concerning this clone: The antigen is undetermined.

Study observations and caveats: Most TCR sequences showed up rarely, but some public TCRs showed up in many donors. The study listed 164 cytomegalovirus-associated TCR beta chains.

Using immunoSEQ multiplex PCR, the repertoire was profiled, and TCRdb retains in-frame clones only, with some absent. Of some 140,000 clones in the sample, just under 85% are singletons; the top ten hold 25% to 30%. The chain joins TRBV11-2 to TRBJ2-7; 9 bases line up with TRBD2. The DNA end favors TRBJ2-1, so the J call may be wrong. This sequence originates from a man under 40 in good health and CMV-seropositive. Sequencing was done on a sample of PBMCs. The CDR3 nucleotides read TGTGCCAGCAGCTTAGATCGAAGGAGCGGGGGGTACAATGAGCAGTTCTTC. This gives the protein CASSLDRRSGGYNEQFF.